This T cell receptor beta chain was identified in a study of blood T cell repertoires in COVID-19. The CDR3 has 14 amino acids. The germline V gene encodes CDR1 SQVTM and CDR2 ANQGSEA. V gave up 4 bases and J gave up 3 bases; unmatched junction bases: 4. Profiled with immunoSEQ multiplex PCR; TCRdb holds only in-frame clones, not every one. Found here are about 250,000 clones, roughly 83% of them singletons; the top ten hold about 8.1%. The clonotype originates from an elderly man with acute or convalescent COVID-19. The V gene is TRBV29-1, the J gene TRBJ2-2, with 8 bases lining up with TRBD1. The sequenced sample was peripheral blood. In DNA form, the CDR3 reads TGCAGCGTTGTCAGGGGGCTAGACACCGGGGAGCTGTTTTTT. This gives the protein CSVVRGLDTGELFF.